This passage covers 30 T cell receptor beta chains from one sample sequenced in a study of cytomegalovirus exposure and HLA in healthy donors. In the PCR, 60 Vbeta and 13 Jbeta primers were used. Produced via immunoSEQ multiplex PCR; TCRdb's table is partial and in-frame only. The sample contains 120,000 to 150,000 clones, 75% to 80% of which appear only once. What was sequenced was PBMCs. Receptors originate from a male donor in good health and CMV-seronegative.

This chain joins TRBV7-8 and TRBJ2-7; D is unclear. The CDR3 has 14 amino acids. Trimming cost V 5 bases and J 2 bases, with 13 bases left between them. Germline V lookup: CDR1 SGHVS, CDR2 FQNEAQ. CDR3 DNA sequence: TGTGCCAGCAGCCGTCTCGACTTAACCTACGAGCAGTACTTC. As protein: CASSRLDLTYEQYF.

The V call is TRBV7-2, the J call TRBJ2-3; 11 bases align to TRBD2. V lost 6 bases to trimming and J lost 0 bases; unmatched junction nucleotides: 8. This CDR3 has 17 residues. In germline, CDR1 is SGHTA, CDR2 FQGNSA. For the CDR3, the DNA is TGTGCCAGCAGGCTAGCTGGGACTAGCGGTAGCACAGATACGCAGTATTTT. It codes for CASRLAGTSGSTDTQYF.

The chain uses TRBV27 and TRBJ2-1; 7 nucleotides match TRBD2. Unmatched junction bases numbered 5, after V lost 5 bases and J lost 10 bases. CDR3 size: 12 residues. The germline V gene encodes CDR1 MNHEY and CDR2 SMNVEV (reference sequence). CDR3 residues: CASSIFSGEQFF. DNA for the CDR3: TGTGCCAGCAGTATATTTAGCGGGGAGCAGTTCTTC.

CDR3 sequence (DNA): TGTGCCAGCAGCAACGGGGGGCGGAGGGCAGATACGCAGTATTTT. The encoded protein is CASSNGGRRADTQYF. The chain recombines TRBV7-3 with TRBJ2-3; possibly TRBD2 for D (7 bases). The germline V gene has CDR1 SGHTA and CDR2 FQGTGA. The CDR3 runs to 15 residues. V was cut by 5 bases and J by 4 bases, with 16 bases left in between.

The chain joins TRBV4-3 to TRBJ1-4; TRBD1 is a possible D gene (6 bases). In germline, CDR1 is LGHNA, CDR2 YSLEER. Trimming stripped 4 bases from V and 6 bases from J, with 18 bases between. The CDR3 runs 16 residues. Here the CDR3 reads CASSRFRGRGDEKLFF. The CDR3 DNA follows: TGCGCCAGCAGCCGCTTCAGGGGCAGGGGAGATGAAAAACTGTTTTTT.

This clone was observed a few times. The chain joins TRBV29-1 to TRBJ2-1, with 7 bases identical to TRBD2. Germline assignment: CDR1 SQVTM and CDR2 ANQGSEA. The CDR3 is 16 amino acids. J gave up 3 bases and V 7 bases, and 15 bases lay outside the gene matches. This CDR3 is CSAPPSLADYYNEQFF. The CDR3 nucleotides read TGCAGCGCCCCCCCATCCCTAGCGGATTACTACAATGAGCAGTTCTTC.

The chain has TRBV5-1 and TRBJ1-2; 10 positions match TRBD1. Germline trimming cut 4 bases from V and 6 bases from J; bases unmatched to any gene: 6. The length of the CDR3 is 14 residues. Per germline, CDR1 SGHRS and CDR2 YFSETQ. As DNA, the CDR3 is TGCGCCAGCAGCCCCGGGACAGGGGTAAATGGCTACACCTTC. It specifies CASSPGTGVNGYTF.

J is TRBJ2-5 and V is TRBV29-1; perhaps TRBD1 as D (6 bases). The end of the DNA is better explained by TRBJ2-7, so the J call may be wrong. This CDR3 has 13 residues. Looked up from germline, CDR1 is SQVTM and CDR2 is ANQGSEA. The CDR3 reads CSVRRTDLYEQYF. The CDR3 DNA reads as TGCAGCGTCCGACGGACAGACCTCTACGAGCAGTACTTC.

The chain employs TRBV15 and TRBJ1-3; D is perhaps TRBD1 (6 bases). CDR1 and CDR2 (germline): LNHNV, YYDKDF (reference sequence). The CDR3 is 11 amino acids. The V end lost 3 bases, the J end lost 13 bases, and 10 bases lay between the germline ends. For the CDR3, the DNA is TGTGCCACCAGCAGTCACAGGGATATATATTTT. This translates into CATSSHRDIYF.

In its sample, this clone was seen once. The germline gene is not matched at one end of the junction; a read error may be the cause. The chain joins TRBV7-9 to TRBJ1-2; D gene uncertain. Germline CDR1 reads SEHNR; CDR2 reads FQNEAQ (reference sequence). This CDR3 comprises 14 residues. This CDR3 is CSSSLWEDGNGYTF. The CDR3 DNA reads TGTTCCAGCAGCTTATGGGAGGACGGGAATGGCTACACCTTC.

V is TRBV18 and J is TRBJ2-7, with D possibly matching TRBD1 (6 bases). The CDR3 has 15 amino acids. Germline V gene data show CDR1 as KGHSH and CDR2 as LQKENI. Trimming pared 6 bases from V and 4 bases from J, leaving 19 bases between. CDR3 DNA: TGTGCCAGCTCGCTTCCGACAGGCTTTGAGTACGAGCAGTACTTC. Protein: CASSLPTGFEYEQYF. Together with reference TRBV18 and TRBJ2-7, the CDR3 gives the full variable domain: NAGVMQNPRHLVRRRGQEARLRCSPMKGHSHVYWYRQLPEEGLKFMVYLQKENIIDESGMPKERFSAEFPKEGPSILRIQQVVRGDSAAYFCASSLPTGFEYEQYFGPGTRLTVT.

Of note for this clone: An end of the junction does not agree with germline; a read error may underlie this. The rearrangement joins TRBV10-3 to TRBJ2-7; 9 nucleotides match TRBD2. Germline V lookup: CDR1 ENHRY, CDR2 SYGVKD. The CDR3 is made up of 16 amino acids. The CDR3 DNA reads as TGTGCCATCAGTGAGGGGATGATAGCGGGAGTCGACGAGCAGTGCTTC. Protein product: CAISEGMIAGVDEQCF.

This clone came up a few times. This chain uses TRBV10-3 with TRBJ2-3, with 13 bases aligning to TRBD2. Trimming removed 10 bases from V and 0 bases from J; junction bases left unmatched: 4. CDR1 and CDR2 (germline): ENHRY, SYGVKD. The CDR3 sequence is 15 residues long. This CDR3 reads CATGTSGASTDTQYF. The CDR3 coding sequence is TGTGCCACCGGGACTAGCGGGGCTAGCACAGATACGCAGTATTTT.

The rearrangement joins TRBV9 to TRBJ2-1; 8 nucleotides align to TRBD2. Germline-derived CDR1 and CDR2 are SGDLS and YYNGEE. The CDR3 is 17 residues long. The ends lost 4 bases at V and 4 bases at J; junction bases unmatched: 13. The CDR3 is CASSSRGAGAAYNEQFF. The CDR3 nucleotides are TGTGCCAGCAGCTCCCGTGGAGCGGGGGCTGCTTACAATGAGCAGTTCTTC. The full variable domain, in which reference TRBV9 and TRBJ2-1 provide the parts outside the CDR3, is DSGVTQTPKHLITATGQRVTLRCSPRSGDLSVYWYQQSLDQGLQFLIQYYNGEERAKGNILERFSAQQFPDLHSELNLSSLELGDSALYFCASSSRGAGAAYNEQFFGPGTRLTVL.

V and J are TRBV10-1 and TRBJ1-5, with 7 positions matching TRBD1. The CDR3 length is 17 residues. Trimming at V came to 7 bases and at J to 4 bases, leaving 16 bases not matched to a gene. Germline-derived CDR1 and CDR2 are WNHNN and SYGVQD (reference sequence). The CDR3 DNA reads TGCGCCAGCACTCCCGGGACAGCGGAAACCGTAAATCAGCCCCAGCATTTT. This gives the protein CASTPGTAETVNQPQHF.

The chain is built from TRBV6-6 and TRBJ1-2; D is undetermined. V was pared by 5 bases and J by 11 bases, with 12 bases between. The CDR3 is 11 residues long. Germline assignment: CDR1 MNHNY and CDR2 SVGAGI (reference sequence). The CDR3 bases are TGTGCCAGCAGTCCTCTCGAAGCTTACACCTTC. This encodes CASSPLEAYTF.

This clone was seen once. The chain has TRBV30 and TRBJ1-5; the D gene is possibly TRBD1 (6 bases). This CDR3 is built from 15 residues. CDR1 GTSNPN and CDR2 SVGIG come from the germline V gene (reference sequence). Trimming removed 3 bases from V and 2 bases from J, with 14 bases in between. Here the CDR3 DNA reads TGTGCCTGGAGATCAACCGGGACACGCAATCAGCCCCAGCATTTT. This sequence encodes CAWRSTGTRNQPQHF.

This clone was picked up one time. CDR3 protein: CASNGGRFWEKLFF. CDR3 nucleotides: TGTGCCAGCAACGGGGGGCGATTCTGGGAAAAACTGTTTTTT. The chain couples TRBV28 to TRBJ1-4; D perhaps matches TRBD1 (6 bases). The V gene lost 7 bases and the J gene lost 8 bases, with 17 bases spanning the gap. This CDR3 is 14 amino acids long. Looked up from germline, CDR1 is MDHEN and CDR2 is SYDVKM.

J is TRBJ2-3 and V is TRBV5-6, with 7 bases identical to TRBD1. V trimming: 4 bases; J trimming: 5 bases; junction bases outside the gene matches: 7. CDR1 and CDR2 (germline): SGHDT, YYEEEE. The CDR3 loop spans 14 amino acids. The CDR3 protein is CASSRGPIEDTQYF. The CDR3 region has the DNA TGTGCCAGCAGCAGGGGGCCTATAGAAGATACGCAGTATTTT.

This clone was seen once. This chain uses TRBV5-6 with TRBJ2-1; possible D gene TRBD2, 7 bases. The CDR3 runs to 14 residues. Germline loops: CDR1 SGHDT, CDR2 YYEEEE. V dropped 4 bases and J dropped 8 bases, with 16 bases sitting between them. The CDR3 DNA reads TGTGCCAGCAGCCCAAGGGGGGGCCGAGATGAGCAGTTCTTC. Translating it yields CASSPRGGRDEQFF.

The V call is TRBV18, the J call TRBJ1-1, with a weak D call TRBD1 (6 bases). The germline V gene encodes CDR1 KGHSH and CDR2 LQKENI. The CDR3 sequence is 13 residues long. Trimming cost V 5 bases and J 6 bases, with 13 bases left between them. CDR3 protein: CASSSTGQSEAFF. The CDR3 DNA follows: TGTGCCAGCTCATCAACTGGACAGTCTGAAGCTTTCTTT.

The rearrangement links TRBV11-1 to TRBJ2-3; 7 nucleotides line up with TRBD1. The V gene's germline CDR1 is SGHAT and CDR2 FQDESV (reference sequence). The length of the CDR3 is 13 residues. V lost 2 bases to trimming and J lost 4 bases; unmatched junction nucleotides: 0. The chain's CDR3 is CASSLQGADTQYF. Written as DNA, the CDR3 is TGTGCCAGCAGCTTACAGGGGGCAGATACGCAGTATTTT.

The rearrangement joins TRBV18 to TRBJ1-1; D possibly corresponds to TRBD1 (6 bases). V lost 6 bases, J lost 4 bases, and 12 bases lay in between. The CDR3 loop spans 13 amino acids. Germline values: CDR1 KGHSH, CDR2 LQKENI. The CDR3: CASSLRGGTEAFF. The CDR3 nucleotides are TGTGCCAGCTCGCTCAGGGGCGGCACTGAAGCTTTCTTT.

The chain recombines TRBV6-5 with TRBJ2-3, with 9 bases that match TRBD2. The CDR3 loop spans 15 amino acids. V lost 8 bases and J lost 4; bases outside the gene matches: 10. Germline V gene lookup returns CDR1 MNHEY and CDR2 SVGAGI. The CDR3 DNA sequence: TGTGCCAGCCGCGCGGGAGGGCCTGGGGCAGATACGCAGTATTTT. Protein: CASRAGGPGADTQYF.

This chain joins TRBV5-1 and TRBJ2-1; 10 bases agree with TRBD1. The CDR3 sequence is 16 residues long. Germline CDR1 and CDR2: SGHRS and YFSETQ. Trimming took 5 bases from V and 6 from J; bases not matched to a gene: 11. The CDR3 region is CASRLTGTGAVNEQFF. The CDR3 DNA reads TGCGCCAGCAGGTTGACCGGGACAGGGGCAGTCAATGAGCAGTTCTTC.

The rearrangement uses TRBV15 and TRBJ1-1, with D possibly TRBD1 on 5 matching bases. The CDR3 is 14 residues long. Germline lookup yields CDR1 LNHNV and CDR2 YYDKDF (reference sequence). Trimming pared 5 bases from V and 1 base from J, leaving 11 bases between. DNA of the CDR3: TGTGCCACCAGCCCAAGGGGTGGGAACACTGAAGCTTTCTTT. Residues: CATSPRGGNTEAFF.

The chain combines TRBV7-6 with TRBJ2-5, with 8 bases identical to TRBD1. V lost 4 bases, J lost 2 bases, and 12 bases stayed unmatched. This CDR3 has 17 residues. Germline V CDR1 and CDR2: SGHVS, FNYEAQ. As DNA, the CDR3 is TGTGCCAGCAGCTCAACCCCCAGACAGGGGCCACAAGAGACCCAGTACTTC. This gives the protein CASSSTPRQGPQETQYF. Supplemented by reference TRBV7-6 and TRBJ2-5, the full variable domain reads GAGVSQSPRYKVTKRGQDVALRCDPISGHVSLYWYRQALGQGPEFLTYFNYEAQQDKSGLPNDRFSAERPEGSISTLTIQRTEQRDSAMYRCASSSTPRQGPQETQYFGPGTRLLVL.

The J gene is TRBJ2-1, the V gene TRBV5-1, with D perhaps TRBD1 (6 bases). The CDR3 is made up of 13 amino acids. CDR1 and CDR2 (germline): SGHRS, YFSETQ. V lost 0 bases and J lost 6, with 7 bases in between. The CDR3 DNA follows: TGCGCCAGCAGCTTGGGACAGGTCAATGAGCAGTTCTTC. Its translation is CASSLGQVNEQFF.

This rearrangement joins TRBV2 to TRBJ2-6; 10 bases align to TRBD1. This CDR3 is built from 15 residues. CDR1 SNHLY and CDR2 FYNNEI come from the germline V gene. After removal of 11 bases from V and 8 bases from J, the junction contained 12 bases not matched to a gene. CDR3 DNA: TGTGCCCAGACCAGGACAGGGGGTGTCTCCAACGTCCTGACTTTC. Its translation is CAQTRTGGVSNVLTF.

The chain has TRBV9 and TRBJ1-3; D not certain. Germline loops: CDR1 SGDLS, CDR2 YYNGEE. V was trimmed by 0 bases and J by 11 bases, leaving 21 bases between them. This CDR3 is built from 16 residues. The CDR3 loop reads CASSVDSGLGGNAIYF. CDR3 in DNA: TGTGCCAGCAGCGTAGATTCGGGATTAGGAGGGAACGCCATATATTTT.